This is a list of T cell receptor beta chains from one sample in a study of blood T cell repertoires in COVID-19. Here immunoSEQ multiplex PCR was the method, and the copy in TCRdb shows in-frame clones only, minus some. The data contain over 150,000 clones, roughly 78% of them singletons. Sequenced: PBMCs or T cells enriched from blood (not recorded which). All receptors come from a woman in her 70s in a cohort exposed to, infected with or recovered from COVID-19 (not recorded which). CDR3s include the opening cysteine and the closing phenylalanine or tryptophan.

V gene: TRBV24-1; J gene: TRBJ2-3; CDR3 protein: CATSDSLPRAGTDTQYF
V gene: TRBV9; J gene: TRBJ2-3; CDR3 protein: CASSVVPAGSTDTQYF
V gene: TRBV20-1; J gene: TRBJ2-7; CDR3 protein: CSASKIAGGLRDEQYF
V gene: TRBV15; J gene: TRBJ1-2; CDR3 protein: CATSRDRRTGPRYSGYTF
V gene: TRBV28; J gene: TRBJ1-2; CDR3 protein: CASSLSGQVGNTF
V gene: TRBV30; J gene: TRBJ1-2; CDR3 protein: CAWRAGGAGYTF
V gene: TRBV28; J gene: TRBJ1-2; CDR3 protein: CASRLANSNYGYTF
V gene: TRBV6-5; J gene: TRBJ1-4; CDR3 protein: CATADRGRTNEKLFF
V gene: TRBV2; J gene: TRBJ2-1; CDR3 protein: CASSLITSGSYNEQFF
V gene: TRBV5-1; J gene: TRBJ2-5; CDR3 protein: CASSLIQGRQAAQYF
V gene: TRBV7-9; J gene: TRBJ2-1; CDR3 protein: CASSLVRLVVPNEQFF
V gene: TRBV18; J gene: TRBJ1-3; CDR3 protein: CASSPLAGAQENTIYF
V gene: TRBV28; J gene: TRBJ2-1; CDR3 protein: CASSRTSGRFGEQFF
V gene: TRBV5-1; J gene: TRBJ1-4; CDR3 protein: CASSLDRGREKLFF
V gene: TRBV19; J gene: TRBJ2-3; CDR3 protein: CASSSRTSGGSTDTQYF
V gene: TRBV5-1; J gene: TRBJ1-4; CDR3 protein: CASSLPPTGGQGEKLFF
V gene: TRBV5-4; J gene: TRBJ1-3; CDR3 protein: CASSATPPGAGNTIYF
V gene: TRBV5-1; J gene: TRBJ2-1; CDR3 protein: CASSLGLTGDEQFF
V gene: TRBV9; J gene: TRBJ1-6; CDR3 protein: CASSGRQGNNSPLHF
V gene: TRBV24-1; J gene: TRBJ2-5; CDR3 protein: CATSATGQETQYF
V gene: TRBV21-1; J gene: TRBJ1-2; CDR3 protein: CAPSRQGAHHDYGYTF
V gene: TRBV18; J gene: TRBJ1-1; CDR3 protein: CASSPQVGVDTEAFF